The next 28 T cell receptor beta chains were all read from a single sample in a study of response to subunit inactivated influenza vaccine. TCRdb independently ran MiXCR on the RT-PCR reads; one entry per CDR3 protein. The sample has about 650,000 distinct CDR3 sequences, 13% to 15% seen once. Sequences were derived from PBMCs from blood, sampled approximately 15 days before vaccination. The source of these receptors is a man aged 45-65 years who received an inactivated influenza vaccine.

This clonotype was picked up many times. This rearrangement joins TRBV27 to TRBJ1-5; perhaps TRBD1 as D (5 bases). V was trimmed by 1 base and J by 4 bases, leaving 8 bases between them. CDR1 MNHEY and CDR2 SMNVEV come from the germline V gene (reference sequence). This CDR3 is 14 amino acids long. CDR3 DNA sequence: TGTGCCAGCAGTTTATATTCAGGGAATCAGCCCCAGCATTTT. Its protein product is CASSLYSGNQPQHF.

This clonotype was found a few times. The chain has TRBV5-1 and TRBJ2-5, with 8 bases matching TRBD2. V trimming: 5 bases; J trimming: 5 bases; junction bases outside the gene matches: 11. Germline V gene data show CDR1 as SGHRS and CDR2 as YFSETQ. This CDR3 comprises 15 residues. DNA for the CDR3: TGCGCCAGCAGACTTAGCGGGGACCTAAGTGAGACCCAGTACTTC. This encodes CASRLSGDLSETQYF.

This clonotype has only a few counts. The chain uses TRBV10-3 and TRBJ2-5, with no clear D. The ends were cut back, 0 bases at V and 5 bases at J, with 16 bases in the middle. Germline assignment: CDR1 ENHRY and CDR2 SYGVKD. This CDR3 comprises 16 residues. CDR3 DNA sequence: TGTGCCATCAGTGAGTCGTCTGAACCGGGCATGGAGACCCAGTACTTC. It codes for CAISESSEPGMETQYF.

This clonotype was detected ten times or more. The chain couples TRBV12-3 or TRBV12-4 to TRBJ1-1; D is undetermined. Trimming took 4 bases from V and 3 from J, leaving 12 bases between them. The CDR3 spans 14 residues. The CDR3 is CASSSRAQYTEAFF. The CDR3 nucleotides read TGTGCCAGCAGTTCCCGGGCTCAGTACACTGAAGCTTTCTTT.

The chain uses TRBV4-3 and TRBJ2-5; D unclear. V dropped 3 bases and J dropped 5 bases, with 16 bases sitting between them. CDR1 is LGHNA, CDR2 YSLEER, per germline. This CDR3 is 15 amino acids long. The CDR3 reads CASSQGFGSRETQYF. CDR3 nucleotide sequence: TGCGCCAGCAGCCAGGGCTTTGGGTCGAGGGAGACCCAGTACTTC.

V usage is TRBV27 and J usage is TRBJ1-2; D is ambiguous. V was trimmed by 5 bases and J by 7 bases, leaving 17 bases between them. CDR3 length equals 14 residues. Germline V CDR1 and CDR2: MNHEY, SMNVEV (reference sequence). This chain's CDR3 is CASSKSPGMIGYTF. CDR3 nucleotide sequence: TGTGCCAGCAGTAAAAGCCCAGGAATGATTGGCTACACCTTC.

CDR3 DNA: TGTGCCAGCAGCCAAGAGGACGTTACCCTTTACGAGCAGTACTTC. As protein: CASSQEDVTLYEQYF. The rearrangement links TRBV4-2 to TRBJ2-7, with no clear D. Trimming removed 0 bases from V and 4 bases from J, with 13 bases in between. The germline gives CDR1 LGHNA, CDR2 YNFKEQ. The CDR3 consists of 15 residues.

This clonotype was picked up a small number of times. V usage is TRBV15 and J usage is TRBJ2-2; weak D call: TRBD1 (5 bases). The V and J ends lost 0 bases and 10 bases respectively, with 18 bases between them. This CDR3 has 16 amino acids. CDR1 and CDR2 from the germline V gene are LNHNV and YYDKDF (reference sequence). For the CDR3, the DNA is TGTGCCACCAGCAGAGATCGGACACGTCCTGGGAAGGAGCTGTTTTTT. Translating gives CATSRDRTRPGKELFF. Together with reference TRBV15 and TRBJ2-2, the CDR3 gives the full variable domain: DAMVIQNPRYQVTQFGKPVTLSCSQTLNHNVMYWYQQKSSQAPKLLFHYYDKDFNNEADTPDNFQSRRPNTSFCFLDIRSPGLGDTAMYLCATSRDRTRPGKELFFGEGSRLTVL.

This chain connects TRBV20-1 to TRBJ2-1; 10 nucleotides match TRBD2. Germline-derived CDR1 and CDR2 are DFQATT and SNEGSKA (reference sequence). The junction had 3 bases not matched to a gene; V was cut back by 1 base and J by 0 bases. The CDR3 consists of 16 residues. The CDR3 loop is CSARASSGGSYNEQFF. In DNA form, the CDR3 reads TGCAGTGCTAGAGCGTCTAGCGGGGGCTCCTACAATGAGCAGTTCTTC.

Here the CDR3 reads CASSSGTSGKGTDTQYF. As DNA, the CDR3 is TGCGCCAGCAGCTCCGGGACTAGCGGAAAAGGCACAGATACGCAGTATTTT. The chain recombines TRBV5-1 with TRBJ2-3, with TRBD2 matching over 11 bases. V gave up 3 bases and J gave up 1 base; unmatched junction bases: 7. CDR1 is SGHRS, CDR2 YFSETQ, per germline. The CDR3 has 17 residues.

This clonotype showed up just a few times. The V and J genes are TRBV5-1 and TRBJ2-3; tentatively, D is TRBD1 (6 bases). Germline CDR1 SGHRS, CDR2 YFSETQ. V shed 1 base and J shed 1 base, with 10 bases lying between them. The CDR3 length is 15 residues. CDR3 bases: TGCGCCAGCAGCTTGAGGGACACCCGCACAGATACGCAGTATTTT. Amino acid sequence: CASSLRDTRTDTQYF. The whole variable domain, remainder taken from reference TRBV5-1 and TRBJ2-3, is KAGVTQTPRYLIKTRGQQVTLSCSPISGHRSVSWYQQTPGQGLQFLFEYFSETQRNKGNFPGRFSGRQFSNSRSEMNVSTLELGDSALYLCASSLRDTRTDTQYFGPGTRLTVL.

The J gene is TRBJ2-1, the V gene TRBV20-1; D unresolved. The CDR3 is 14 residues long. Trimming stripped 3 bases from V and 3 bases from J, with 12 bases between. Germline CDR1 DFQATT, CDR2 SNEGSKA (reference sequence). DNA for the CDR3: TGCAGTGCTAGGCGGCAAGCGATCTACAATGAGCAGTTCTTC. Translating gives CSARRQAIYNEQFF.

This clonotype was found a few times. The J gene is TRBJ2-7, the V gene TRBV20-1; a weak D match, TRBD1 (5 bases). Trimming shortened V by 6 bases and J by 2 bases, and 11 bases separated the two germline ends. Germline lookup yields CDR1 DFQATT and CDR2 SNEGSKA (reference sequence). The CDR3 has 12 amino acids. CDR3 amino acids: CSARGHTYEQYF. Written as DNA, the CDR3 is TGCAGTGCCCGCGGACACACCTACGAGCAGTACTTC.

This clonotype was seen many times. The chain is built from TRBV7-2 and TRBJ2-2, with TRBD1 as a possible D gene (5 bases). Trimming cost V 1 base and J 1 base, with 7 bases left between them. This CDR3 is 15 amino acids long. Germline V gene data show CDR1 as SGHTA and CDR2 as FQGNSA. The CDR3 DNA is TGTGCCAGCAGCTTAGACAGGAGGAACACCGGGGAGCTGTTTTTT. Translating it yields CASSLDRRNTGELFF. Full variable domain (remainder filled in from reference TRBV7-2 and TRBJ2-2): GAGVSQSPSNKVTEKGKDVELRCDPISGHTALYWYRQSLGQGLEFLIYFQGNSAPDKSGLPSDRFSAERTGGSVSTLTIQRTQQEDSAVYLCASSLDRRNTGELFFGEGSRLTVL.

This clonotype has a handful of counts. V is TRBV6-1 and J is TRBJ2-7; D may be TRBD1 (6 bases). The CDR3 is 14 amino acids. Germline CDR1 reads MNHNS; CDR2 reads SASEGT. The germline V and J ends were trimmed by 3 bases and 6 bases, with 15 bases remaining between them. The CDR3 here is CASSDFTGRGEQYF. Here the CDR3 DNA reads TGTGCCAGCAGTGACTTCACAGGGAGAGGCGAGCAGTACTTC.

Only a few counts were recorded for this clonotype. V gene TRBV9 combines with J gene TRBJ1-4; D is uncertain. The germline V gene encodes CDR1 SGDLS and CDR2 YYNGEE. This CDR3 region has 16 residues. V lost 3 bases to trimming and J lost 7 bases, with 19 bases between them. This CDR3 reads CASSGNGDGLGEKLFF. CDR3 nucleotide sequence: TGTGCCAGCAGCGGGAACGGGGATGGACTCGGTGAAAAACTGTTTTTT.

The chain joins TRBV12-3 or TRBV12-4 to TRBJ2-1; TRBD2 matches at 12 bases. The junction had 3 bases not matched to a gene; V was cut back by 6 bases and J by 3 bases. There are 15 residues in the CDR3. The CDR3: CASRATSGSYNEQFF. The CDR3 coding sequence is TGTGCCAGCAGGGCGACTAGCGGGAGCTACAATGAGCAGTTCTTC.

The rearrangement joins TRBV7-2 to TRBJ1-2; 8 bases fit TRBD1. V lost 5 bases and J lost 4; bases outside the gene matches: 6. The CDR3 length is 14 residues. Germline CDR1 is SGHTA and CDR2 is FQGNSA. The CDR3 loop is CASSGGDRGYGYTF. The CDR3 region has the DNA TGTGCCAGCAGCGGAGGAGACAGGGGCTATGGCTACACCTTC.

The rearrangement joins TRBV18 to TRBJ2-1; unclear D gene. Per germline, CDR1 KGHSH and CDR2 LQKENI. The V end was cut by 2 bases, the J end by 2 bases, with 7 bases between. The CDR3 totals 14 residues. DNA of the CDR3: TGTGCCAGCTCACCAGGGATTACCTACAATGAGCAGTTCTTC. This translates into CASSPGITYNEQFF.

This clonotype was seen more than once but under ten times. V gene TRBV15 combines with J gene TRBJ2-3; no clear D. With 1 base removed from V and 4 bases from J, the gap between germline ends came to 18 bases. The CDR3 extends over 17 amino acids. Germline CDR1 LNHNV, CDR2 YYDKDF (reference sequence). For the CDR3, the DNA is TGTGCCACCAGCAGAGTCCAGAGGACGACGCTCTCAGATACGCAGTATTTT. Translating gives CATSRVQRTTLSDTQYF.

This clonotype is a singleton in its sample. The chain is built from TRBV28 and TRBJ2-1; D unresolved. The ends were cut back, 3 bases at V and 10 bases at J, with 7 bases in the middle. Germline CDR1 MDHEN, CDR2 SYDVKM. This CDR3 has 11 residues. The CDR3 region has the DNA TGTGCCAGCAGTTTCAAGGGAGAGCAGTTCTTC. Translating it yields CASSFKGEQFF.

The chain carries TRBV5-1 and TRBJ2-1; TRBD1 agrees at 7 bases. The junction had 7 bases not matched to a gene; V was cut back by 3 bases and J by 7 bases. CDR3 length: 14 amino acids. The germline CDR1 and CDR2 sequences are SGHRS and YFSETQ. The CDR3 DNA is TGCGCCAGCAGCTCGGGACAGTTTAAAAATGAGCAGTTCTTC. It encodes CASSSGQFKNEQFF.

The genes are TRBV6-2 or TRBV6-3 and TRBJ2-1; 8 bases map to TRBD1. Germline V lookup: CDR1 MNHEY, CDR2 SVGEGT. V shed 2 bases, J shed 5 bases, and the junction held 23 bases outside the gene matches. The CDR3 loop spans 21 amino acids. The DNA for the CDR3 is TGTGCCAGCAGTTACCCCGAATTGGGACAGGAGACCCTCCCCCAACACAATGAGCAGTTCTTC. Translation gives CASSYPELGQETLPQHNEQFF.

This chain uses TRBV7-2 with TRBJ2-2, with D possibly TRBD1 on 5 matching bases. CDR1 is SGHTA, CDR2 FQGNSA, per germline. V was trimmed by 7 bases and J by 5 bases, leaving 20 bases between them. The CDR3 loop spans 16 amino acids. CDR3 in amino acids: CASILRAGLRTGELFF. CDR3 DNA: TGTGCCAGCATCCTAAGGGCAGGGCTCAGGACCGGGGAGCTGTTTTTT.

This clonotype appeared a few times. The chain uses TRBV5-1 and TRBJ2-7, with D perhaps assigned TRBD1 or TRBD2 (5 bases each). From germline, CDR1 is SGHRS and CDR2 YFSETQ. CDR3 length: 13 amino acids. V was cut by 3 bases and J by 2 bases, with 9 bases left in between. CDR3 sequence (DNA): TGCGCCAGCAGCTGGGACGGCGCCTACGAGCAGTACTTC. Translating it yields CASSWDGAYEQYF.

This chain links TRBV5-1 with TRBJ2-3; D tentatively reads TRBD1 or TRBD2 (5 bases each). Trimming shortened V by 7 bases and J by 0 bases, and 6 bases separated the two germline ends. The CDR3 spans 12 residues. Looked up from germline, CDR1 is SGHRS and CDR2 is YFSETQ. CDR3 sequence reads: CASGDSTDTQYF. For the CDR3, the DNA is TGCGCCAGCGGGGACAGCACAGATACGCAGTATTTT.

V gene TRBV20-1 combines with J gene TRBJ2-1, with 10 nucleotides matching TRBD2. The CDR3 spans 15 residues. Trimming removed 7 bases from V and 8 bases from J; junction bases left unmatched: 14. Germline V lookup: CDR1 DFQATT, CDR2 SNEGSKA (reference sequence). The CDR3 DNA follows: TGCAGTGGCCAACAACCGGGACTAGCGCAAGATGAGCAGTTCTTC. As protein: CSGQQPGLAQDEQFF.

There are a few counts of this clonotype. CDR3 region: CASSPNSPRGYGYTF. The CDR3 nucleotides read TGTGCCAGCAGTCCCAACAGTCCACGGGGCTATGGCTACACCTTC. The chain joins TRBV12-3 or TRBV12-4 to TRBJ1-2; D is ambiguous. The CDR3 spans 15 residues. Trimming stripped 5 bases from V and 4 bases from J, with 17 bases between.